Following are 5 T cell receptor beta chains from one sample sequenced in a study of blood T cell repertoires in COVID-19. Some clones are missing from TCRdb's copy, which holds only in-frame ones; the method was immunoSEQ multiplex PCR. This table has 150,000 or so clones, approximately 80% appearing once. The sequenced material came from peripheral blood. These receptors were taken from a human donor in a cohort sampled during active COVID-19.

Note on this clone: Other DNA sequences in this specimen translate into the identical CDR3. The chain recombines TRBV6-5 with TRBJ2-7; 7 bases are shared with TRBD1. Germline V gene sequence: CDR1 MNHEY, CDR2 SVGAGI. This CDR3 is 11 amino acids long. J lost 6 bases, V lost 6 bases, and 2 bases had no gene match. CDR3 nucleotides: TGTGCCAGCAGGCGACAGGGCGAGCAGTACTTC. Translated, it gives CASRRQGEQYF.

This sequence joins TRBV24-1 and TRBJ2-1, with 9 bases fitting TRBD1. V gave up 4 bases and J gave up 7 bases; unmatched junction bases: 13. There are 17 residues in the CDR3. CDR1 is KGHDR and CDR2 is SFDVKD in the germline V gene. The CDR3 sequence: CATSDPGGQGFWNEQFF. The CDR3 DNA is TGTGCCACCAGTGACCCGGGGGGACAGGGCTTTTGGAATGAGCAGTTCTTC.

The CDR3 reads CASRPSGGGGYGYTF. The CDR3, as DNA: TGTGCCAGCAGGCCCTCAGGGGGCGGGGGCTATGGCTACACCTTC. The chain uses TRBV11-2 and TRBJ1-2; TRBD1 matches 8 bases. This CDR3 is built from 15 residues. V dropped 6 bases and J dropped 4; count of bases not matched to a gene: 10. Germline CDR1 SGHAT, CDR2 FQNNGV.

This clone has only a few counts. This rearrangement joins TRBV18 to TRBJ1-1; perhaps TRBD1 as D (6 bases). Germline V gene data show CDR1 as KGHSH and CDR2 as LQKENI. This CDR3 has 13 residues. Between the trimmed V and J ends, which lost 3 bases and 7 bases, there was a span of 12 bases. CDR3 in amino acids: CASSPGTPLEAFF. The CDR3 DNA sequence: TGTGCCAGCTCACCGGGGACACCCCTTGAAGCTTTCTTT.

Only one count was recorded for this clone. CDR3 in amino acids: CASAGSTGELFF. The CDR3 DNA reads TGTGCCAGCGCAGGATCAACCGGGGAGCTGTTTTTT. The rearrangement uses TRBV18 and TRBJ2-2, with D unresolved. Germline loops: CDR1 KGHSH, CDR2 LQKENI. This CDR3 has 12 residues. V gave up 8 bases and J gave up 5 bases, with 9 bases separating them.